The 18 T cell receptor beta chains presented below share a single source sample, sequenced in a study of blood T cell repertoires in COVID-19. Clones were sequenced by immunoSEQ multiplex PCR, and TCRdb holds only the in-frame ones, with some missing. The sample yields about 490,000 clones, 70% to 90% seen once. The material sequenced was peripheral blood. The receptors were sampled from a human donor in a cohort sampled during active COVID-19.

The chain employs TRBV7-9 and TRBJ2-6, with TRBD1 matching over 8 bases. Germline trimming cut 3 bases from V and 2 bases from J; bases unmatched to any gene: 12. The CDR3 runs to 19 residues. CDR1 SEHNR and CDR2 FQNEAQ come from the germline V gene (reference sequence). CDR3 residues: CASSFVGRGRGAGANVLTF. Written as DNA, the CDR3 is TGTGCCAGCAGCTTTGTTGGCAGGGGGCGCGGTGCTGGGGCCAACGTCCTGACTTTC.

V and J are TRBV5-6 and TRBJ2-7; 7 nucleotides match TRBD2. Trimming removed 0 bases from V and 7 bases from J; junction bases left unmatched: 7. This CDR3 comprises 14 residues. The germline CDR1 and CDR2 sequences are SGHDT and YYEEEE. The chain's CDR3 is CASSLAPGAGEQYF. CDR3 sequence (DNA): TGTGCCAGCAGCTTGGCCCCCGGAGCGGGAGAGCAGTACTTC.

V and J are TRBV27 and TRBJ2-1, with 10 bases lining up with TRBD2. J was trimmed by 6 bases and V by 6 bases; bases with no gene match: 11. CDR1 and CDR2 from the germline V gene are MNHEY and SMNVEV (reference sequence). The length of the CDR3 is 16 residues. The DNA for the CDR3 is TGTGCCAGCAGGTCCTCCCTAGCGGGGGTGGTCAATGAGCAGTTCTTC. It codes for CASRSSLAGVVNEQFF.

This clone was detected only once. The rearrangement joins TRBV7-2 to TRBJ2-7, with 9 bases aligning to TRBD2. The CDR3 contains 14 residues. Trimming cost V 3 bases and J 6 bases; bases outside gene matches: 6. Germline values: CDR1 SGHTA, CDR2 FQGNSA. The CDR3 sequence: CASSLAGGRTEQYF. For the CDR3, the DNA is TGTGCCAGCAGCTTGGCGGGAGGGCGGACCGAGCAGTACTTC. Complete variable domain (other parts from reference TRBV7-2 and TRBJ2-7): GAGVSQSPSNKVTEKGKDVELRCDPISGHTALYWYRQSLGQGLEFLIYFQGNSAPDKSGLPSDRFSAERTGGSVSTLTIQRTQQEDSAVYLCASSLAGGRTEQYFGPGTRLTVT.

This rearrangement joins TRBV4-1 to TRBJ2-1, with 15 bases aligning to TRBD2. The germline CDR1 and CDR2 sequences are MGHRA and YSYEKL. The ends lost 4 bases at V and 9 bases at J; junction bases unmatched: 7. This CDR3 comprises 16 residues. The CDR3 loop reads CASSLSGLAGGGEQFF. The DNA for the CDR3 is TGCGCCAGCAGCCTGTCTGGACTAGCGGGAGGGGGTGAGCAGTTCTTC.

This chain links TRBV18 with TRBJ2-7; 8 nucleotides match TRBD2. CDR1 KGHSH and CDR2 LQKENI come from the germline V gene. This CDR3 is 13 amino acids long. The J segment lost 4 bases and the V segment lost 3 bases, leaving 2 bases of the junction unmatched. CDR3 bases: TGTGCCAGCTCACCCGGGACTAGGTACGAGCAGTACTTC. Amino acid sequence: CASSPGTRYEQYF.

The genes are TRBV24-1 and TRBJ2-1; the D gene is possibly TRBD1 (6 bases). CDR3 length: 14 residues. The germline V and J ends were trimmed by 4 bases and 8 bases, with 14 bases remaining between them. Germline V gives CDR1 KGHDR, CDR2 SFDVKD. The CDR3 protein is CATSEPPRTDEQFF. For the CDR3, the DNA is TGTGCCACCAGTGAACCACCGCGGACAGATGAGCAGTTCTTC.

V and J are TRBV7-3 and TRBJ2-2, with D maybe TRBD2 (6 bases). The V end lost 4 bases, the J end lost 6 bases, and 9 bases lay between the germline ends. Germline V lookup: CDR1 SGHTA, CDR2 FQGTGA. CDR3 length equals 13 residues. CDR3 coding DNA: TGTGCCAGCAGCTCGCGACTAGCCGGGGAGCTGTTTTTT. Translating gives CASSSRLAGELFF.

This sequence joins TRBV25-1 and TRBJ1-4, with TRBD1 matching 10 bases. The V gene's germline CDR1 is MGHDK and CDR2 SYGVNS. With 3 bases clipped from V and 5 bases from J, the junction kept 3 bases outside the gene matches. The length of the CDR3 is 15 residues. The CDR3 spells CASSEPGQGNEKLFF. Here the CDR3 DNA reads TGTGCCAGCAGTGAGCCGGGACAGGGGAATGAAAAACTGTTTTTT.

The V and J genes are TRBV21-1 and TRBJ2-2; whether TRBD2, the table's D call, matches the DNA was not checked. TRBV21-1 is a pseudogene segment. This CDR3 has 15 residues. The CDR3 bases are TGTGCCAGCAGCAAAGAAACGGCGAACACCGGGGAGCTGTTTTTT. Amino acid sequence: CASSKETANTGELFF.

This chain connects TRBV9 to TRBJ1-1; perhaps TRBD1 as D (5 bases). Germline V gives CDR1 SGDLS, CDR2 YYNGEE. The length of the CDR3 is 16 residues. V was clipped by 3 bases and J by 0 bases, with 15 bases between them. CDR3 nucleotides: TGTGCCAGCAGCGGTGCCGGGGGGACCATGAACACTGAAGCTTTCTTT. This gives the protein CASSGAGGTMNTEAFF.

The V and J genes are TRBV25-1 and TRBJ2-1; maybe TRBD2 (6 bases). Germline values: CDR1 MGHDK, CDR2 SYGVNS. The CDR3 totals 15 residues. The V gene lost 7 bases and the J gene lost 2 bases, with 15 bases spanning the gap. CDR3 sequence reads: CASTPRRGPYNEQFF. CDR3 sequence (DNA): TGTGCCAGCACTCCCAGGAGGGGACCCTACAATGAGCAGTTCTTC.

J is TRBJ2-1 and V is TRBV7-2, with 7 bases matching TRBD2. V shed 1 base and J 3 bases; nucleotides not matched to a gene: 3. The CDR3 totals 15 residues. Germline CDR1 and CDR2: SGHTA and FQGNSA. CDR3 sequence reads: CASSLGGGGYNEQFF. CDR3 nucleotides: TGTGCCAGCAGCTTAGGCGGCGGGGGCTACAATGAGCAGTTCTTC.

This clone was seen once. The chain uses TRBV30 and TRBJ2-7, with D hard to call. The CDR3 extends over 12 amino acids. V was cut by 0 bases and J by 3 bases, with 6 bases left in between. Germline assignment: CDR1 GTSNPN and CDR2 SVGIG (reference sequence). This CDR3 is CAWSVSRYEQYF. CDR3 sequence (DNA): TGTGCCTGGAGTGTATCCCGCTACGAGCAGTACTTC. Full variable domain (missing parts from reference TRBV30 and TRBJ2-7): SQTIHQWPATLVQPVGSPLSLECTVEGTSNPNLYWYRQAAGRGLQLLFYSVGIGQISSEVPQNLSASRPQDRQFILSSKKLLLSDSGFYLCAWSVSRYEQYFGPGTRLTVT.

This clone was counted once. V and J are TRBV15 and TRBJ1-2, with TRBD1 matching over 9 bases. The CDR3 covers 14 residues. V shed 4 bases and J 5 bases; nucleotides not matched to a gene: 5. In germline, CDR1 is LNHNV, CDR2 YYDKDF (reference sequence). CDR3 coding DNA: TGTGCCACCAGCATCGCCGGGACAGGGTATGGCTACACCTTC. Translating gives CATSIAGTGYGYTF.

The V gene is TRBV28, the J gene TRBJ2-3; 11 bases line up with TRBD2. The CDR3 totals 15 residues. J gave up 4 bases and V 7 bases, and 7 bases lay outside the gene matches. The germline V gene encodes CDR1 MDHEN and CDR2 SYDVKM. The CDR3 sequence is CASIIAGGLADTQYF. Written as DNA, the CDR3 is TGTGCCAGCATAATAGCGGGAGGGTTGGCAGATACGCAGTATTTT. Looking up the rest from reference TRBV28 and TRBJ2-3 gives the full variable domain: DVKVTQSSRYLVKRTGEKVFLECVQDMDHENMFWYRQDPGLGLRLIYFSYDVKMKEKGDIPEGYSVSREKKERFSLILESASTNQTSMYLCASIIAGGLADTQYFGPGTRLTVL.

This clone was counted between two and nine times. This chain joins TRBV4-1 and TRBJ1-6; D call uncertain. CDR1 is MGHRA and CDR2 is YSYEKL in the germline V gene. CDR3 size: 17 residues. Between the trimmed V and J ends, which lost 0 bases and 6 bases, there was a span of 15 bases. The CDR3 protein is CASSQEGSQRANSPLHF. The CDR3 DNA reads as TGCGCCAGCAGCCAAGAAGGGAGCCAAAGAGCTAATTCACCCCTCCACTTT.

The chain joins TRBV24-1 to TRBJ1-1; D is unresolved. The CDR3 length is 16 residues. Germline values: CDR1 KGHDR, CDR2 SFDVKD. V was pared by 1 base and J by 0 bases, with 11 bases between. The CDR3 region is CATSDFAGRMNTEAFF. Here the CDR3 DNA reads TGTGCCACCAGTGATTTCGCGGGCAGGATGAACACTGAAGCTTTCTTT.